The clone carrying this T cell receptor beta chain was recorded a few times. Its matching antigen is unknown. TCRdb used MiXCR to reprocess the reads, holding one entry per CDR3 protein. Here the sample spans under 850,000 distinct CDR3 sequences, roughly a third being singletons. This sample stems from a study of T cell repertoires in cytomegalovirus infection. Overall study context: Signatures in public TCR beta sequences pointed to both CMV infection and matching HLA type. Study-wide findings and caveats: HLA-C-restricted CMV clonotypes gave the most frequent clonotype in two of eight donors.

V lost 2 bases and J lost 0; bases outside the gene matches: 6. The CDR3 contains 16 residues. Per the germline V gene, CDR1 is DFQATT and CDR2 is SNEGSKA (reference sequence). The rearrangement uses TRBV20-1 and TRBJ2-1; TRBD2 matches at 8 bases. This receptor was obtained from a human donor in good health (CMV status not recorded). Some clones in this sample may be carry-over from other donors' samples. This specimen consisted of cultured PBMCs, obtained from culture after CMV antigen stimulation. The CDR3 DNA follows: TGCAGTGCTAGATCCCTAGCGGGTAGCTCCTACAATGAGCAGTTCTTC. Translation: CSARSLAGSSYNEQFF.